This record concerns one TCR beta chain sequence. The data originate from a study of blood T cell repertoires in COVID-19. This table comes from immunoSEQ multiplex PCR, and its TCRdb copy is limited to in-frame clones, with some not included. The sample yields roughly 69,000 clones, around 80% seen once. V lost 5 bases and J 2 bases, leaving 2 bases between the germline ends. Per germline, CDR1 SGHAT and CDR2 FQNNGV. The CDR3 length is 11 residues. The specimen sequenced was peripheral blood. V is TRBV11-2 and J is TRBJ2-3, with unresolved D. The sequence came from a human donor in a cohort sampled during active COVID-19. CDR3 sequence reads: CASSLTDTQYF. In DNA, the CDR3 is TGTGCCAGCAGCCTCACAGATACGCAGTATTTT.